A selection of T cell receptor beta chains follows, all from one sample in a study of T-cell reconstitution after alpha-beta-depleted transplantation in children. A single record per CDR3 protein comes from TCRdb applying MiXCR to the PCR reads. Of about half a million distinct CDR3 sequences in the sample, under 15% were seen once. This specimen consisted of PBMCs from the stem cell graft donor, obtained from the stem cell graft. These TCRs come from a human donor who donated a stem cell graft to a child with combined immunodeficiency. CDR3s include the opening cysteine and the closing phenylalanine or tryptophan. The order of the fields is D gene, V gene, J gene, CDR3 protein. D genes are given only for firm matches.

d_call: .
v_call: TRBV21-1
j_call: TRBJ2-3
cdr3_aa: CASSPNPGLAGGADTQYF

d_call: TRBD1
v_call: TRBV4-3
j_call: TRBJ1-5
cdr3_aa: CASSQTTGNQPQHF

d_call: .
v_call: TRBV25-1
j_call: TRBJ2-3
cdr3_aa: CASSESYGGGVTDTQYF

d_call: TRBD2
v_call: TRBV6-5
j_call: TRBJ2-7
cdr3_aa: CASSPQRDGYYEQYF

d_call: .
v_call: TRBV30
j_call: TRBJ1-1
cdr3_aa: CAWAFISQNTEAFF

d_call: .
v_call: TRBV5-1
j_call: TRBJ2-1
cdr3_aa: CASSLGLTSPYNEQFF

d_call: TRBD1
v_call: TRBV10-3
j_call: TRBJ1-5
cdr3_aa: CAISESRAGGLGNQPQHF

d_call: .
v_call: TRBV12-3/TRBV12-4
j_call: TRBJ2-7
cdr3_aa: CASNPSGPSYEQYF

d_call: .
v_call: TRBV12-3/TRBV12-4
j_call: TRBJ2-4
cdr3_aa: CASRQGRIQYF

d_call: TRBD2
v_call: TRBV20-1
j_call: TRBJ2-7
cdr3_aa: CSAPGLEGDEQYF

d_call: .
v_call: TRBV5-1
j_call: TRBJ2-7
cdr3_aa: CASSIGPATNYEQYF

d_call: .
v_call: TRBV20-1
j_call: TRBJ2-3
cdr3_aa: CSANHPADSTDTQYF

d_call: .
v_call: TRBV25-1
j_call: TRBJ1-4
cdr3_aa: CASSEYTGGTNEKLFF

d_call: TRBD1
v_call: TRBV5-1
j_call: TRBJ1-6
cdr3_aa: CASSPDRASPLHF

d_call: TRBD1
v_call: TRBV12-5
j_call: TRBJ2-2
cdr3_aa: CASGLWTGGLTGELFF

d_call: .
v_call: TRBV7-2
j_call: TRBJ1-1
cdr3_aa: CASSLRVAAGSAFF

d_call: .
v_call: TRBV18
j_call: TRBJ2-5
cdr3_aa: CASSPPSGGGETQYF

d_call: .
v_call: TRBV6-2/TRBV6-3
j_call: TRBJ1-1
cdr3_aa: CASSYSSSGEPNTEAFF

d_call: .
v_call: TRBV4-3
j_call: TRBJ2-5
cdr3_aa: CASSTGVTGEETQYF

d_call: .
v_call: TRBV28
j_call: TRBJ2-2
cdr3_aa: CASSTLAGQLFF

d_call: TRBD2
v_call: TRBV6-5
j_call: TRBJ2-1
cdr3_aa: CASRLGTSLWSEQFF

d_call: .
v_call: TRBV3-1
j_call: TRBJ2-2
cdr3_aa: CASSGGSTGELFF

d_call: .
v_call: TRBV7-9
j_call: TRBJ1-5
cdr3_aa: CASSDGRLNQPQHF

d_call: .
v_call: TRBV12-3/TRBV12-4
j_call: TRBJ2-7
cdr3_aa: CASMTGSYEQYF

d_call: TRBD2
v_call: TRBV13
j_call: TRBJ2-3
cdr3_aa: CASSLGLAGNTQYF

d_call: .
v_call: TRBV6-1
j_call: TRBJ2-5
cdr3_aa: CASTEGVGETQYF

d_call: .
v_call: TRBV6-2/TRBV6-3
j_call: TRBJ1-4
cdr3_aa: CASRPHAGDEKLFF

d_call: .
v_call: TRBV7-6
j_call: TRBJ2-7
cdr3_aa: CASSLGYSSTYEQYF

d_call: TRBD1
v_call: TRBV24-1
j_call: TRBJ2-1
cdr3_aa: CATSDMTGVGNEQFF

d_call: TRBD1
v_call: TRBV5-1
j_call: TRBJ1-1
cdr3_aa: CASSSGRTGEAFF

d_call: .
v_call: TRBV5-1
j_call: TRBJ2-7
cdr3_aa: CASSLEGILSYEQYF